These T cell receptor beta chains were read from a single sample in a study of a mutant IDH1 vaccine in newly diagnosed glioma. The data were produced by immunoSEQ multiplex PCR, yet TCRdb's version contains in-frame clones alone and is incomplete. The repertoire has about 32,000 clones, around 84% of them found once; the top ten carry roughly 7.1%. What these receptors recognize is not known. Sequencing used PBMCs, obtained from a glioma patient whose treatment included an IDH1 peptide vaccine. The receptors shown here come from a woman aged 18-29 years with glioma. CDR3s include the opening cysteine and the closing phenylalanine or tryptophan. Each record gives: J gene, D gene, clone size, V gene, CDR3 protein, CDR3 DNA. A D gene is named only where the DNA matches it firmly. The listing skips clone size in some rows; elsewhere it reads once, few, many or a size class.

TRBJ2-7 | TRBD1 | - | TRBV9 | CASSERTGYSEQYF | TGTGCCAGCAGCGAAAGGACAGGGTATTCCGAGCAGTACTTC
TRBJ1-6 | - | - | TRBV18 | CASSPLTDSSPLHF | TGTGCCAGCTCACCGCTCACCGACAGTTCACCCCTCCACTTT
TRBJ2-5 | - | - | TRBV4-3 | CASSQDQGETQYF | TGCGCCAGCAGCCAAGATCAGGGAGAGACCCAGTACTTC
TRBJ2-1 | - | - | TRBV5-5 | CASTPFPRASYNEQFF | TGTGCCAGCACCCCATTCCCCAGGGCCTCCTACAATGAGCAGTTCTTC
TRBJ1-4 | - | few | TRBV27 | CAPGNSIRGYEKLFF | TGTGCCCCAGGGAACAGTATTAGGGGATATGAAAAACTGTTTTTT
TRBJ1-5 | - | once | TRBV27 | CASSSIVGNQPQHF | TGTGCCAGCAGCTCTATAGTGGGGAATCAGCCCCAGCATTTT
TRBJ2-7 | - | - | TRBV19 | CASSASGSSYEQYF | TGTGCCAGTAGTGCCTCAGGGAGCTCCTACGAGCAGTACTTC
TRBJ1-1 | TRBD1 | few | TRBV19 | CASTSGTASEAFF | TGTGCCAGTACCTCCGGGACAGCTTCTGAAGCTTTCTTT
TRBJ2-1 | TRBD2 | - | TRBV4-1 | CASSHQGTSGGGEQFF | TGCGCCAGCAGCCACCAGGGGACTAGCGGGGGTGGGGAGCAGTTCTTC
TRBJ2-3 | - | - | TRBV9 | CASNGGFTDTQYF | TGTGCCAGCAATGGCGGCTTCACAGATACGCAGTATTTT
TRBJ2-1 | TRBD1 | - | TRBV7-8 | CASSPQGRAYNEQFF | TGTGCCAGCAGCCCACAGGGGCGAGCCTACAATGAGCAGTTCTTC
TRBJ2-3 | TRBD1 | - | TRBV29-1 | CSVDFGQGADTQYF | TGCAGCGTTGACTTTGGTCAGGGGGCAGATACGCAGTATTTT
TRBJ1-2 | - | once | TRBV7-8 | CASSLFQGEDGYTF | TGTGCCAGCAGCTTATTTCAGGGTGAGGATGGCTACACCTTC
TRBJ1-5 | - | - | TRBV19 | CASCADTGRGGRPQHF | TGTGCCAGCTGCGCTGATACCGGACGGGGAGGGAGGCCCCAGCATTTT
TRBJ2-7 | - | - | TRBV11-2 | CASSLNLVASYEQYF | TGTGCCAGCAGCTTAAATTTGGTGGCCTCCTACGAGCAGTACTTC
TRBJ1-5 | TRBD1 | few | TRBV10-3 | CAISETRTGGNQPQHF | TGTGCCATCAGTGAGACTCGGACAGGGGGCAATCAGCCCCAGCATTTT
TRBJ1-2 | TRBD1 | - | TRBV19 | CASSMGQGGGYTF | TGTGCCAGTAGTATGGGACAGGGCGGAGGCTACACCTTC
TRBJ2-2 | - | once | TRBV7-8 | CASSLVETSHTGELFF | TGTGCCAGCAGCTTAGTTGAGACTTCTCACACCGGGGAGCTGTTTTTT
TRBJ1-1 | TRBD1 | - | TRBV14 | CASFQGAGTEAFF | TGTGCCAGTTTCCAGGGGGCGGGTACTGAAGCTTTCTTT
TRBJ2-4 | - | - | TRBV6-1 | CASTESGVVIAKNIQYF | TGTGCCAGCACTGAAAGTGGGGTCGTTATAGCCAAAAACATTCAGTACTTC
TRBJ2-1 | - | - | TRBV7-2 | CASSLGGAKGNNEQFF | TGTGCCAGCAGCCTGGGGGGGGCGAAAGGGAACAATGAGCAGTTCTTC
TRBJ2-4 | TRBD2 | - | TRBV11-2 | CASSLGGSLAKNIQYF | TGTGCCAGCAGCTTGGGCGGGAGCCTAGCCAAAAACATTCAGTACTTC
TRBJ2-3 | TRBD2 | - | TRBV9 | CASSADPTSGSTDTQYF | TGTGCCAGCAGCGCCGACCCCACTAGCGGAAGCACAGATACGCAGTATTTT
TRBJ2-7 | - | once | TRBV29-1 | CSVEGGTTYEQYF | TGCAGCGTTGAAGGCGGCACGACCTACGAGCAGTACTTC
TRBJ1-3 | - | - | TRBV5-1 | CASSLTYSGNTIYF | TGCGCCAGCAGCTTGACCTACTCTGGAAACACCATATATTTT
TRBJ2-6 | - | - | TRBV5-4 | CASSRRVSGANVLTF | TGTGCCAGCAGCCGGAGGGTCTCTGGCGCCAACGTCCTGACTTTC
TRBJ1-6 | - | - | TRBV7-8 | CASSAFRDGLTYNSPLHF | TGTGCCAGCAGCGCCTTCCGGGACGGCCTGACCTATAATTCACCCCTCCACTTT
TRBJ2-2 | - | - | TRBV27 | CASRRIARDYSGELFF | TGTGCCAGCAGGAGAATAGCCCGGGATTACTCCGGGGAGCTGTTTTTT
TRBJ2-7 | - | - | TRBV7-2 | CASSPHPYEQYF | TGTGCCAGCAGCCCCCACCCCTACGAGCAGTACTTC
TRBJ2-7 | TRBD1 | - | TRBV28 | CASSLGTGGLSEQYF | TGTGCCAGCAGTTTAGGTACAGGGGGATTGAGCGAGCAGTACTTC
TRBJ1-6 | - | - | TRBV6-1 | CASSERGVSYGSPLHF | TGTGCCAGCAGTGAAAGGGGGGTTAGCTATGGCTCACCCCTCCACTTT
TRBJ2-1 | TRBD2 | - | TRBV12-5 | CASGLGTSNEQFF | TGTGCTAGTGGTTTGGGGACTAGCAATGAGCAGTTCTTC
TRBJ2-1 | - | - | TRBV19 | CASSLAISTYNEQFF | TGTGCCAGTAGTCTAGCGATTAGTACCTACAATGAGCAGTTCTTC
TRBJ1-1 | TRBD1 | - | TRBV14 | CASSQGTGDVGTEAFF | TGTGCCAGCAGCCAAGGGACAGGGGATGTGGGCACTGAAGCTTTCTTT
TRBJ2-3 | TRBD2 | - | TRBV7-2 | CASSLGRLAGGGADTQYF | TGTGCCAGCAGCTTAGGAAGACTAGCGGGAGGTGGGGCAGATACGCAGTATTTT
TRBJ2-7 | - | - | TRBV7-8 | CASSPGYEQYF | TGTGCCAGCAGCCCGGGTTACGAGCAGTACTTC
TRBJ2-7 | TRBD2 | - | TRBV4-2 | CASSQYTGTSGRAWVSYEQYF | TGTGCCAGCAGCCAGTACACCGGGACTAGCGGGAGGGCGTGGGTATCCTACGAGCAGTACTTC
TRBJ2-7 | TRBD1 | once | TRBV5-4 | CASSPVQGADEQYF | TGTGCCAGCAGCCCTGTACAGGGGGCCGACGAGCAGTACTTC
TRBJ1-1 | - | - | TRBV28 | CASSLPQGFGTEAFF | TGTGCCAGCAGTTTACCCCAGGGTTTTGGCACTGAAGCTTTCTTT
TRBJ2-7 | TRBD1 | - | TRBV7-8 | CASSPRTGTYEQYF | TGTGCCAGCAGCCCGAGGACAGGGACCTACGAGCAGTACTTC
TRBJ1-1 | - | - | TRBV9 | CASSVGSNTEAFF | TGTGCCAGCAGCGTAGGTTCGAACACTGAAGCTTTCTTT
TRBJ1-5 | - | once | TRBV27 | CASSPDPSNQPQHF | TGTGCCAGCAGTCCAGACCCTAGCAATCAGCCCCAGCATTTT
TRBJ1-2 | TRBD1 | - | TRBV19 | CASSIFPGQGARGYGYTF | TGTGCCAGTAGTATCTTCCCGGGACAGGGGGCCCGGGGCTATGGCTACACCTTC
TRBJ1-2 | - | - | TRBV6-1 | CASRPLYGYTF | TGTGCCAGCCGACCCCTCTATGGCTACACCTTC
TRBJ1-1 | - | few | TRBV29-1 | CSVIGGRAEAFF | TGCAGCGTGATTGGGGGTCGGGCTGAAGCTTTCTTT
TRBJ2-7 | TRBD2 | - | TRBV19 | CASSATSGGEQYF | TGTGCCAGTAGTGCCACTAGCGGAGGCGAGCAGTACTTC
TRBJ1-6 | TRBD1 | - | TRBV2 | CATLDRANSPLHF | TGTGCCACCCTGGACAGGGCTAATTCACCCCTCCACTTT
TRBJ1-1 | - | - | TRBV5-1 | CASSFRSGTEAFF | TGCGCCAGCAGCTTTAGGTCAGGGACTGAAGCTTTCTTT
TRBJ1-1 | - | - | TRBV4-3 | CASSQSLTGSPTEAFF | TGCGCCAGCAGCCAATCCCTTACAGGTTCACCCACTGAAGCTTTCTTT
TRBJ1-1 | - | - | TRBV29-1 | CSARTALVEAFF | TGCAGCGCCCGGACGGCGTTAGTCGAAGCTTTCTTT
TRBJ2-7 | TRBD2 | - | TRBV7-8 | CASSLGGLAGVYEQYF | TGTGCCAGCAGCTTAGGGGGACTAGCGGGGGTATACGAGCAGTACTTC
TRBJ1-5 | - | few | TRBV10-3 | CAISVQGSNQPQHF | TGTGCCATCAGTGTTCAGGGTAGCAATCAGCCCCAGCATTTT
TRBJ1-2 | - | - | TRBV29-1 | CSVQMGSNYGYTF | TGCAGCGTCCAGATGGGATCAAACTATGGCTACACCTTC
TRBJ2-7 | - | - | TRBV21-1 | CASSNGTGINYEQYF | TGTGCCAGCAGCAACGGGACAGGGATTAACTACGAGCAGTACTTC
TRBJ1-1 | TRBD1 | few | TRBV29-1 | CSVGAGGLNTEAFF | TGCAGCGTTGGAGCAGGGGGACTGAACACTGAAGCTTTCTTT
TRBJ1-5 | - | - | TRBV4-1 | CASSRSDSSNQPQHF | TGCGCCAGCAGCCGGAGCGACAGTAGCAATCAGCCCCAGCATTTT
TRBJ2-7 | - | - | TRBV7-2 | CASSLRYYEQYF | TGTGCCAGCAGCCTCCGGTACTACGAGCAGTACTTC